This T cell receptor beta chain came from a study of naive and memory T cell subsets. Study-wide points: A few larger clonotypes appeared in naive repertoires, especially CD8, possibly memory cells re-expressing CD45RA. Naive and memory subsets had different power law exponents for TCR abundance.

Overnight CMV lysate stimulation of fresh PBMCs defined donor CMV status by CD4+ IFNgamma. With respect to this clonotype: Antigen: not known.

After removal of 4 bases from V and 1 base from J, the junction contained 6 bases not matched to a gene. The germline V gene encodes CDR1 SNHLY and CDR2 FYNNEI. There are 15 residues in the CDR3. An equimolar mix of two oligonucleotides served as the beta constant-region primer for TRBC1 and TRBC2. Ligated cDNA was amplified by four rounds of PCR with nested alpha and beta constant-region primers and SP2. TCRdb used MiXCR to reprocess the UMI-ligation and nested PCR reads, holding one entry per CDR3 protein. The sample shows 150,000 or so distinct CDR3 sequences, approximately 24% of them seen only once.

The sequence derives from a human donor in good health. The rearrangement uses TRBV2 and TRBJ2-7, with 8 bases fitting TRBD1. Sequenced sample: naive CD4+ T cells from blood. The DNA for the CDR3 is TGTGCCAGCAGTGGATCCGGGACAGGTTCCTACGAGCAGTACTTC. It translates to CASSGSGTGSYEQYF.